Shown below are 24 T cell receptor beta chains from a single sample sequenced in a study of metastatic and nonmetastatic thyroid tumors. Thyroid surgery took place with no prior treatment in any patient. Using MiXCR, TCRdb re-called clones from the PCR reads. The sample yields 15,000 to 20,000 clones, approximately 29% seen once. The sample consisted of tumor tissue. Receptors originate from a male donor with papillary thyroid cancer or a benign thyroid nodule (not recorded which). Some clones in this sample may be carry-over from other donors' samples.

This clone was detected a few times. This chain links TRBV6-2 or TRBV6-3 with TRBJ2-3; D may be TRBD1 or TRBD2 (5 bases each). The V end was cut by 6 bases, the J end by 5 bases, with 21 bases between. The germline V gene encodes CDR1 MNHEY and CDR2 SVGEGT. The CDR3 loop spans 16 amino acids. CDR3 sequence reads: CASSSYYKGRLDTQYF. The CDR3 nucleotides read TGTGCCAGCAGCTCCTATTATAAGGGACGCCTAGATACGCAGTATTTT.

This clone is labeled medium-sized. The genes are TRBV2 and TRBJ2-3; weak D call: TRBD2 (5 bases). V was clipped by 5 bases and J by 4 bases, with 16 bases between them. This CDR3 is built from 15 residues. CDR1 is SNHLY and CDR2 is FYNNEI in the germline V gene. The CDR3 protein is CASSQTLTNSDTQYF. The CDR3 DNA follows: TGTGCCAGCAGTCAAACCCTGACTAACTCAGATACGCAGTATTTT. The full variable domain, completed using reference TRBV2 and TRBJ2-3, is EPEVTQTPSHQVTQMGQEVILRCVPISNHLYFYWYRQILGQKVEFLVSFYNNEISEKSEIFDDQFSVERPDGSNFTLKIRSTKLEDSAMYFCASSQTLTNSDTQYFGPGTRLTVL.

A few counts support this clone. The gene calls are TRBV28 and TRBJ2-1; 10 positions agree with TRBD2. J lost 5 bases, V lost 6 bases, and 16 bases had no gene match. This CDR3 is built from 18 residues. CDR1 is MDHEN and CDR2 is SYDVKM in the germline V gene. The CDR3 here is CASRTLRRTSGNDNEQFF. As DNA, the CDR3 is TGTGCCAGCAGAACCCTAAGACGGACTAGCGGAAATGACAATGAGCAGTTCTTC. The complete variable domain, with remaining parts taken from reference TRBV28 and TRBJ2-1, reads DVKVTQSSRYLVKRTGEKVFLECVQDMDHENMFWYRQDPGLGLRLIYFSYDVKMKEKGDIPEGYSVSREKKERFSLILESASTNQTSMYLCASRTLRRTSGNDNEQFFGPGTRLTVL.

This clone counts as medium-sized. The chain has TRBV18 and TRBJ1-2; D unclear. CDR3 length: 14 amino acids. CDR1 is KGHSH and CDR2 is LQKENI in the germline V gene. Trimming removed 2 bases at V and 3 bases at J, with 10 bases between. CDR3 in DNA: TGTGCCAGCTCACCAACAAACACCGACTATGGCTACACCTTC. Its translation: CASSPTNTDYGYTF.

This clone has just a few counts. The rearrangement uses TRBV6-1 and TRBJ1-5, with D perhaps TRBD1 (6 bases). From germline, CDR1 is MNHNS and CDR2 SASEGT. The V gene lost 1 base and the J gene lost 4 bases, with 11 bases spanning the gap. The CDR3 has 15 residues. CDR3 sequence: CASSEGGQGNQPQHF. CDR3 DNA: TGTGCCAGCAGTGAAGGGGGCCAGGGGAATCAGCCCCAGCATTTT.

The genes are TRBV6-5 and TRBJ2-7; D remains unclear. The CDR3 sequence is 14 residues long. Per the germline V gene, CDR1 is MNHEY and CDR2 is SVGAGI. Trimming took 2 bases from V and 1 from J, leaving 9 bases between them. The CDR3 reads CASSYNDASYEQYF. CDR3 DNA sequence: TGTGCCAGCAGTTACAACGACGCTTCCTACGAGCAGTACTTC.

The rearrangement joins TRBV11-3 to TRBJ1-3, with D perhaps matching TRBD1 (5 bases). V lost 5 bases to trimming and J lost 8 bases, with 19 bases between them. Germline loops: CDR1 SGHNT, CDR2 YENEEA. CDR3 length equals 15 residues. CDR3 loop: CASSRTRPGGDTIYF. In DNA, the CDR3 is TGTGCCAGCAGCCGTACCCGGCCCGGGGGAGACACCATATATTTT.

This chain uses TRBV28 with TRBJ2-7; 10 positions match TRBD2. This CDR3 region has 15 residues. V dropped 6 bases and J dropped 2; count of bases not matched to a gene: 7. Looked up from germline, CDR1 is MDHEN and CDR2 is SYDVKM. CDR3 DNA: TGTGCCAGCAGACAGACTAGCGGGTTGACCTACGAGCAGTACTTC. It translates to CASRQTSGLTYEQYF. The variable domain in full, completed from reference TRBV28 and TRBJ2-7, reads DVKVTQSSRYLVKRTGEKVFLECVQDMDHENMFWYRQDPGLGLRLIYFSYDVKMKEKGDIPEGYSVSREKKERFSLILESASTNQTSMYLCASRQTSGLTYEQYFGPGTRLTVT.

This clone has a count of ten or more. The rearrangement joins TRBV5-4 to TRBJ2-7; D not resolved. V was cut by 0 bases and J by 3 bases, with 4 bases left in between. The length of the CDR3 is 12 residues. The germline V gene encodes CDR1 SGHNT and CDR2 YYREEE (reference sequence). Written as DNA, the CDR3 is TGTGCCAGCAGCTTGGGGGACTACGAGCAGTACTTC. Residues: CASSLGDYEQYF.

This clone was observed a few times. The CDR3 DNA reads as TGTGCCAGCAGTGAGGACGGTTACGAGCAGTACTTC. The encoded protein is CASSEDGYEQYF. This chain uses TRBV27 with TRBJ2-7; D gene unclear. The length of the CDR3 is 12 residues. Germline assignment: CDR1 MNHEY and CDR2 SMNVEV (reference sequence). V lost 5 bases to trimming and J lost 4 bases, with 9 bases between them.

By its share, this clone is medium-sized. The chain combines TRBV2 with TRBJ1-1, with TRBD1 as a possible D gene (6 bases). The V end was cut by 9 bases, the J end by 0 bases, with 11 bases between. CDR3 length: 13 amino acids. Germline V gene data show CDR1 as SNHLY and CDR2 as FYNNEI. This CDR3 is CARSGTLNTEAFF. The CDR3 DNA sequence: TGTGCCAGGAGCGGGACATTGAACACTGAAGCTTTCTTT.

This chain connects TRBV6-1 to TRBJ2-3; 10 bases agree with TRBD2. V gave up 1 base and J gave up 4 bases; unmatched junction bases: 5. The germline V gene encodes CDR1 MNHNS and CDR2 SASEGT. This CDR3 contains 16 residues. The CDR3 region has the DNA TGTGCCAGCAGTGAAGACCTAGCGGGAGCAGCAGATACGCAGTATTTT. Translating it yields CASSEDLAGAADTQYF.

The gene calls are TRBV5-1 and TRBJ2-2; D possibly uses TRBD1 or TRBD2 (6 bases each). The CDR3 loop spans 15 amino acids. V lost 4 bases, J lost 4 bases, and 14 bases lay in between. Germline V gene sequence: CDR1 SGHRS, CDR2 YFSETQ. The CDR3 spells CASSLGGGITGELFF. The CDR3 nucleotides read TGCGCCAGCAGCCTCGGAGGGGGTATCACCGGGGAGCTGTTTTTT.

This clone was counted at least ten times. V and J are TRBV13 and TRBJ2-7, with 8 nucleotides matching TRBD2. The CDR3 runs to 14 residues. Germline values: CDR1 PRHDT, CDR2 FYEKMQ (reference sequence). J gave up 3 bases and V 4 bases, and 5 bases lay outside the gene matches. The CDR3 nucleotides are TGTGCCAGCAGCTCTTTACTAGCGGACTACGAGCAGTACTTC. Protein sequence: CASSSLLADYEQYF.

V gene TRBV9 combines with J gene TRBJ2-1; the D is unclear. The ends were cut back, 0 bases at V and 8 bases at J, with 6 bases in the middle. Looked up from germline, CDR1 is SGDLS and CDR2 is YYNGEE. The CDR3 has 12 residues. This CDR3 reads CASSVEGDEQFF. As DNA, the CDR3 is TGTGCCAGCAGCGTAGAGGGTGATGAGCAGTTCTTC.

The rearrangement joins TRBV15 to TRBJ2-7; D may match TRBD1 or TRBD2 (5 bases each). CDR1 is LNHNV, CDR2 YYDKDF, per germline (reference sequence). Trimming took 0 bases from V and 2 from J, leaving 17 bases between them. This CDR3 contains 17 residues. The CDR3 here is CATSRDIGWDGTYEQYF. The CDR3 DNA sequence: TGTGCCACCAGCAGAGATATTGGGTGGGACGGTACCTACGAGCAGTACTTC.

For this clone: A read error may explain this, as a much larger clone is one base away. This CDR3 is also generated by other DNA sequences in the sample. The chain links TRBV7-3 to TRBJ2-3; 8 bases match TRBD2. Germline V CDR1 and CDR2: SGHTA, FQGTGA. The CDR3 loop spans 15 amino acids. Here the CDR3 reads CASGLAGGSTDTQYF. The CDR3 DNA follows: TGTGCCAGCGGGTTGGCGGGGGGTAGCACAGATACACAGTATTTT. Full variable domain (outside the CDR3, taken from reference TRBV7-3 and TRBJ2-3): GAGVSQTPSNKVTEKGKYVELRCDPISGHTALYWYRQSLGQGPEFLIYFQGTGAADDSGLPNDRFFAVRPEGSVSTLKIQRTERGDSAVYLCASGLAGGSTDTQYFGPGTRLTVL.

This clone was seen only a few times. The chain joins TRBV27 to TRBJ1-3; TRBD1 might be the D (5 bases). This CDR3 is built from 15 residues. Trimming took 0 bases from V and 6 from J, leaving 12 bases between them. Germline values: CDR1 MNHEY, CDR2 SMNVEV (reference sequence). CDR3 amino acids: CASSLSGAYANTIYF. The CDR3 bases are TGTGCCAGCAGTTTATCAGGGGCGTATGCAAACACCATATATTTT.

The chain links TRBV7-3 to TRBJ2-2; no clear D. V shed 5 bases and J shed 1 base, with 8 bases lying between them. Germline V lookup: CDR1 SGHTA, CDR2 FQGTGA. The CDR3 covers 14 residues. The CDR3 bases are TGTGCCAGCAGCCTCACTGGGAACACCGGGGAGCTGTTTTTT. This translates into CASSLTGNTGELFF.

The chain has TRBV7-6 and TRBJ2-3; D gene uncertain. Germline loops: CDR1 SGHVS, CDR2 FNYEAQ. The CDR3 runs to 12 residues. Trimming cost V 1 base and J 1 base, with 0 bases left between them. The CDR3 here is CASSLGTDTQYF. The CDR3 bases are TGTGCCAGCAGCTTAGGCACAGATACGCAGTATTTT.

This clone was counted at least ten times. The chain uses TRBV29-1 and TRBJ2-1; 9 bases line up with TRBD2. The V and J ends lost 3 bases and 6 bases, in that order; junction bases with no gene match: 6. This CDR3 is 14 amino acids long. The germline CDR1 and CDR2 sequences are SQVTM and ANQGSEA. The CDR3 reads CSVDGLAGLNEQFF. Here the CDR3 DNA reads TGCAGCGTTGACGGTCTAGCGGGACTCAATGAGCAGTTCTTC.

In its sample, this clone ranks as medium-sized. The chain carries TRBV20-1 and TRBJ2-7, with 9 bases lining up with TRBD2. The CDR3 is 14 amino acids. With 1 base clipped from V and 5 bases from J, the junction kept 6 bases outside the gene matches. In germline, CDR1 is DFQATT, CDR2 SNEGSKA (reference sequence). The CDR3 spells CSARVGGGADEQYF. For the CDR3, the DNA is TGCAGTGCTAGAGTCGGCGGGGGGGCCGACGAGCAGTACTTC.

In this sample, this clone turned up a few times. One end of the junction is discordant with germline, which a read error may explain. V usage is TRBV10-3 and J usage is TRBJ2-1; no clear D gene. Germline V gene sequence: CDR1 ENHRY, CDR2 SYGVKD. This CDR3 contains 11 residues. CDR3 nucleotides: TGTGCCGTCAGTGTGTCAGGTGAGCAGTTCTTC. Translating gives CAVSVSGEQFF.

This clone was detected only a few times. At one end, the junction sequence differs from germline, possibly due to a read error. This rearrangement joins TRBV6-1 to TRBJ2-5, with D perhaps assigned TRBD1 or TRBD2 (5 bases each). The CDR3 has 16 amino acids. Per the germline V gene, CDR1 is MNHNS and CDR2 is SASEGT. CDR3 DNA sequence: TGTGCCAGCAGTGGTGGGGCCGGGGCTGGGGGAGAGACCAAGTACTTC. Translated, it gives CASSGGAGAGGETKYF.